The entry below gives a single TCR beta chain sequence along with its context. Its antigen remains unidentified. The sample belongs to a study of CD8+ T cells in alopecia areata. Germline V lookup: CDR1 MGHDK, CDR2 SYGVNS. The CDR3 runs to 13 residues. Following extraction, RNA underwent reverse transcription to cDNA, which served as the sequencing template. Repertoires were generated with immunoSEQ multiplex PCR, while TCRdb's copy carries only in-frame clones and drops some. The profile shows fewer than 110,000 clones, approximately 58% of them singletons. Study-level points and caveats: Clonality in lesional scalp, especially alopecia totalis/universalis, exceeded that of normal scalp. Among the cells sequenced in scalp samples are also the resident alphabeta T cells of normal skin.

Sequenced material: CD4+ T cells sorted from blood. The TCR originated in a human donor in good health. This chain links TRBV25-1 with TRBJ2-3; either TRBD1 or TRBD2 may supply D (6 bases each). CDR3 DNA sequence: TGTGCTGCTTCGGGGGCTAGCACAGATACGCAGTATTTT. Its protein product is CAASGASTDTQYF.